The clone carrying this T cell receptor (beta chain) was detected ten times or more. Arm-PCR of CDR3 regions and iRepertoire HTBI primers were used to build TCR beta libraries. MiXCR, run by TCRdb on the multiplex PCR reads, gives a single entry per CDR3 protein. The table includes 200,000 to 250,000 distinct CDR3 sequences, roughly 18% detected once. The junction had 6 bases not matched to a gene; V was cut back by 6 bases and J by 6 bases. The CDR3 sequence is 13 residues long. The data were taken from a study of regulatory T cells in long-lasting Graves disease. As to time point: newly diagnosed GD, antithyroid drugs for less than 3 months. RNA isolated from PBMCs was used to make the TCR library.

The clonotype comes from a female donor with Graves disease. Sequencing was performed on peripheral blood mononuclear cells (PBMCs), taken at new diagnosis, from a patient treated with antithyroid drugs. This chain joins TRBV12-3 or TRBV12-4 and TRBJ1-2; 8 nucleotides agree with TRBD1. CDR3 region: CASSRTGRDGYTF. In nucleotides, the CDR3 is TGTGCCAGCAGCAGGACAGGGAGAGATGGCTACACCTTC.